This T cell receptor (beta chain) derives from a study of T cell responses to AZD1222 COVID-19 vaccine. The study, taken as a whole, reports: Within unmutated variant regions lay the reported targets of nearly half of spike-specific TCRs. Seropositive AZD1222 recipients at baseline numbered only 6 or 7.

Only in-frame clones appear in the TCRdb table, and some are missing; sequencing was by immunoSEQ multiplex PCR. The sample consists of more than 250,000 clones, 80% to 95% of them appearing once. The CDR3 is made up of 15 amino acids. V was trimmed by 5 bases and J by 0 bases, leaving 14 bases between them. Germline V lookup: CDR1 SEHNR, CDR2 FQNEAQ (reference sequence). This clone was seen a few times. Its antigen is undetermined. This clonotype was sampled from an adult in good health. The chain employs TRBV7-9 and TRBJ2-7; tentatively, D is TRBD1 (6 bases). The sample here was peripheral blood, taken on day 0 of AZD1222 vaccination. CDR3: CASSPQGLDSYEQYF. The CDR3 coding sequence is TGTGCCAGCAGCCCTCAGGGGTTGGACTCCTACGAGCAGTACTTC.